This TCR beta chain comes out of a study of regulatory T cells in long-lasting Graves disease. CDR1 SEHNR and CDR2 FQNEAQ come from the germline V gene (reference sequence). CDR3 length: 15 amino acids. V was shortened by 1 base and J by 1 base, with 8 bases between the two germline ends. Regarding time point: newly diagnosed GD, antithyroid drugs for less than 3 months. Construction of the TCR library relied on RNA isolated from PBMCs. Peripheral blood, about 8.8 milliliters of it, was drawn into EDTA tubes. Study-level points and caveats: Comparison showed that persistent patients shared more public clonotypes (about 2,700) than new patients (about 970).

Investigators prepared the TCR beta libraries by applying iRepertoire HTBI primers and Arm-PCR of CDR3 regions. TCRdb analysed the multiplex PCR reads with MiXCR anew, one entry per CDR3 protein. Among around 400,000 distinct CDR3 sequences listed, about 11% were seen once. This clonotype was seen ten or more times. Antigen unknown. The same sample was also used in a study of T cells in Graves' hyperthyroidism and ophthalmopathy. That work adds: The TCR CDR3 was amplified in a first-round RT-PCR using the HTBI primer set.

The sequence was obtained from a woman between 18 and 29 years old with Graves disease. The sample in question was peripheral blood mononuclear cells (PBMCs), obtained at new diagnosis, from a patient treated with antithyroid drugs. The gene calls are TRBV7-9 and TRBJ1-5; D is possibly TRBD1 (5 bases). CDR3 DNA sequence: TGTGCCAGCAGCTTAGAGGGGTTGAGCAATCAGCCCCAGCATTTT. It encodes CASSLEGLSNQPQHF. Based on the CDR3 plus reference TRBV7-9 and TRBJ1-5, the full variable domain is DTGVSQNPRHKITKRGQNVTFRCDPISEHNRLYWYRQTLGQGPEFLTYFQNEAQLEKSRLLSDRFSAERPKGSFSTLEIQRTEQGDSAMYLCASSLEGLSNQPQHFGDGTRLSIL.